The entry below gives a single T cell receptor (beta chain) sequence along with its context. The target antigen is unknown. Other DNA sequences within the sample encode an identical CDR3. This specimen belongs to a study of shared clonotypes between healthy human individuals. Study-level results: Across a handful of donors, naive CD4 shared roughly 5.1%, naive CD8 3% to 3.5%, memory CD4 2.3%, memory CD8 under 0.5%. Naive subsets usually exceeded memory subsets in estimated richness.

The material for each subset, its genomic DNA, was split evenly across several immunoSEQ plates. The repertoire was sequenced with immunoSEQ multiplex PCR; TCRdb's copy has only in-frame clones and lacks some. The sample holds about 2 million clones, 95% seen once. The sequence came from a man aged 18 to 35 in good health. Sequences were obtained from naive CD4+ T cells sorted from blood. Noted subset: CD45RA+ positively selected.

The chain's CDR3 is CASSQGTGNSPLHF. CDR3 nucleotides: TGTGCCAGCAGCCAGGGGACAGGGAATTCACCCCTCCACTTT. The chain joins TRBV5-4 to TRBJ1-6, with 9 bases matching TRBD1. This CDR3 has 14 amino acids. V trimming: 4 bases; J trimming: 7 bases; junction bases outside the gene matches: 3. CDR1 is SGHNT, CDR2 YYREEE, per germline (reference sequence).